Sequencing of this TCR beta chain was carried out in a study of cytomegalovirus exposure and HLA in healthy donors. PCR involved 60 Vbeta and 13 Jbeta primers. Sequenced by immunoSEQ multiplex PCR; TCRdb stores in-frame clones only, minus some. The sample shows roughly 140,000 clones, about 85% of them seen only once. V was trimmed by 0 bases and J by 2 bases, leaving 12 bases between them. This CDR3 has 16 amino acids. Looked up from germline, CDR1 is SGDLS and CDR2 is YYNGEE. The sequenced sample was PBMCs. The V call is TRBV9, the J call TRBJ2-1, with D uncertain. The receptor comes from a boy younger than 10 in good health and CMV-seronegative. The CDR3 here is CASSVVSQVTYNEQFF. For the CDR3, the DNA is TGTGCCAGCAGCGTAGTATCTCAGGTAACCTACAATGAGCAGTTCTTC.